The present T cell receptor (beta chain) was sequenced within a study of blood T cell repertoires in COVID-19. For the study at large: T cells, B-cell-depleted T cells, or PBMCs supplied cDNA or gDNA.

Original data processing: Cell counts per sample came from amplifying reference gene primers. Some clones are missing from TCRdb's copy, which holds only in-frame ones; the method was immunoSEQ multiplex PCR. V and J calls and clone size are as listed in that table; D and trimming were resolved from the DNA. Of 95,000 to 150,000 clones in the sample, around 90% were seen once. This CDR3 contains 13 residues. Germline CDR1 and CDR2: SEHNR and FQNEAQ (reference sequence). V shed 1 base and J shed 4 bases, with 7 bases lying between them. The chain links TRBV7-9 to TRBJ1-2; tentative D call: TRBD1 (5 bases). Material for sequencing was peripheral blood. The receptor comes from a woman aged 45-65 years with active or convalescent COVID-19. CDR3 sequence: CASSLEQVYGYTF. CDR3 in DNA: TGTGCCAGCAGCTTAGAACAGGTCTATGGCTACACCTTC.